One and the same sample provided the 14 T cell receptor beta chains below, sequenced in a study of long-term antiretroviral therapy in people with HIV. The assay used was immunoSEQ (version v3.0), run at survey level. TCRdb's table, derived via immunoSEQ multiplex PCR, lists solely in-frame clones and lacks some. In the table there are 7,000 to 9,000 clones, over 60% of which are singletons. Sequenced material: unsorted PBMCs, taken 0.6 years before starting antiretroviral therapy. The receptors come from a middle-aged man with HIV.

The chain's CDR3 is CASSIVANEQFF. The CDR3 DNA sequence: TGTGCCAGTAGTATTGTGGCGAATGAGCAGTTCTTC. V gene TRBV19 combines with J gene TRBJ2-1; no clear D. From germline, CDR1 is LNHDA and CDR2 SQIVND (reference sequence). CDR3 length equals 12 residues. Trimming cost V 3 bases and J 7 bases, with 7 bases left between them. The whole variable domain, remainder taken from reference TRBV19 and TRBJ2-1, is DGGITQSPKYLFRKEGQNVTLSCEQNLNHDAMYWYRQDPGQGLRLIYYSQIVNDFQKGDIAEGYSVSREKKESFPLTVTSAQKNPTAFYLCASSIVANEQFFGPGTRLTVL.

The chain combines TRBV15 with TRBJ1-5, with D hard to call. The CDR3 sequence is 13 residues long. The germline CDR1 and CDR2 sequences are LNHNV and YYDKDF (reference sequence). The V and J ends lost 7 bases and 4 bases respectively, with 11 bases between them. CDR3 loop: CATTPSLNQPQHF. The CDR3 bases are TGTGCCACCACCCCAAGTTTGAATCAGCCCCAGCATTTT.

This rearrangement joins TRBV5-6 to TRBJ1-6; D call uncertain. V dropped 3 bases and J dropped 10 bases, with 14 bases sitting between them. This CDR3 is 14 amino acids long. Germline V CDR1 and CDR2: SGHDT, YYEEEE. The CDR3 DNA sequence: TGTGCCAGCAGCTCTCCGTCAGTAGGCTCACCCCTCCACTTT. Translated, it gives CASSSPSVGSPLHF.

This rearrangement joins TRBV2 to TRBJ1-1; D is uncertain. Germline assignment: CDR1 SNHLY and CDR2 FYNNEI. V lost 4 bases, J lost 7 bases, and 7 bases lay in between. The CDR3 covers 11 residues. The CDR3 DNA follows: TGTGCCAGCAGTGCCAAGAATGAAGCTTTCTTT. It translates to CASSAKNEAFF.

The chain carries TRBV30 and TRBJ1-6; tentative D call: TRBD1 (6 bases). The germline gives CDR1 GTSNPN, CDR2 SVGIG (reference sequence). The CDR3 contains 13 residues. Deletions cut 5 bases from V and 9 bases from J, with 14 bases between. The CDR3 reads CAWAGQFLSPLHF. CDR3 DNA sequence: TGTGCCTGGGCCGGACAGTTTCTTTCACCCCTCCACTTT.

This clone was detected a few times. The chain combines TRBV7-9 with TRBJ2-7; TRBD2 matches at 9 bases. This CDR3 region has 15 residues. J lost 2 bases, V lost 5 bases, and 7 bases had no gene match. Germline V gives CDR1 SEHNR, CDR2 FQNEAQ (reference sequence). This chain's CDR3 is CASSPATSGTYEQYF. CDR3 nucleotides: TGTGCCAGCAGCCCTGCGACTAGCGGTACCTACGAGCAGTACTTC.

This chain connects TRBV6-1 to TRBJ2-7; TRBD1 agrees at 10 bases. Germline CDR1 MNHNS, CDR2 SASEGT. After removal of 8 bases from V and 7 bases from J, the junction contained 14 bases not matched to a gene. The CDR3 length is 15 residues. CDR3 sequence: CASQPPGQGIQEQYF. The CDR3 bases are TGTGCCAGCCAACCCCCGGGACAGGGGATCCAGGAGCAGTACTTC.

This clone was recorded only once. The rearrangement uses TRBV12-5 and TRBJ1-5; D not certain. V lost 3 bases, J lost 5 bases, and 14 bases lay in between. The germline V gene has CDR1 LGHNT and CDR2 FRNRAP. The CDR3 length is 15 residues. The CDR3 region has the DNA TGTGCTAGTGGTTTCGGCGGAGGTGTGGATCAGCCCCAGCATTTT. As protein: CASGFGGGVDQPQHF.

CDR3: CASVNRESGYTF. The DNA of the CDR3 is TGTGCCAGCGTCAATAGGGAAAGTGGCTACACCTTC. This sequence joins TRBV6-1 and TRBJ1-2; no firm D call. The CDR3 loop spans 12 amino acids. The ends were cut back, 8 bases at V and 7 bases at J, with 14 bases in the middle. CDR1 is MNHNS, CDR2 SASEGT, per germline.

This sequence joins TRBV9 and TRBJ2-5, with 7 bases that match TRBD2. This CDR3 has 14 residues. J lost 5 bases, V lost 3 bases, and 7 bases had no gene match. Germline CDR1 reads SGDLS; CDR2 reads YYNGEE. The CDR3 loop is CASSGFGGRETQYF. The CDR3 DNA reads TGTGCCAGCAGCGGCTTCGGGGGGAGGGAGACCCAGTACTTC.

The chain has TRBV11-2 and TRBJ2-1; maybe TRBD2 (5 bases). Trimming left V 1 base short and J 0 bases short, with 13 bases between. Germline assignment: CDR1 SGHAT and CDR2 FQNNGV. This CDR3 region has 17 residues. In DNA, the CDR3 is TGTGCCAGCAGCTTAGTCTACGGGGTCAGCTCCTACAATGAGCAGTTCTTC. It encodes CASSLVYGVSSYNEQFF.

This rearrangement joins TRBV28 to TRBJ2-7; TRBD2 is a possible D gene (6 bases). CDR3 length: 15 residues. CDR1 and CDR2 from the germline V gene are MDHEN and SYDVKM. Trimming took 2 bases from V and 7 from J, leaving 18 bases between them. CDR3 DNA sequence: TGTGCCAGCAGTTTAGGGGCCGGGAGATCGAGGGAGCAGTACTTC. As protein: CASSLGAGRSREQYF.

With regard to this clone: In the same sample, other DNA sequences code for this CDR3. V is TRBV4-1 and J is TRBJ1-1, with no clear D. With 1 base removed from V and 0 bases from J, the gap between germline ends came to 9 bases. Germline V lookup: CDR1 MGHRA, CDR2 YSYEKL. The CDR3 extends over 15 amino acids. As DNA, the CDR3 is TGCGCCAGCAGCCAAGGAGGACCAATGAACACTGAAGCTTTCTTT. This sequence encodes CASSQGGPMNTEAFF.

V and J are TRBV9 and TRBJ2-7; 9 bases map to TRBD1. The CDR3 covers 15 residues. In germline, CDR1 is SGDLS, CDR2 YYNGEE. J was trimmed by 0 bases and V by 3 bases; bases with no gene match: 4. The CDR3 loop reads CASSAGQGSSYEQYF. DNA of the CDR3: TGTGCCAGCAGCGCGGGACAGGGAAGCTCCTACGAGCAGTACTTC. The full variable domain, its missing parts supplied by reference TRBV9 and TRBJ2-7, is DSGVTQTPKHLITATGQRVTLRCSPRSGDLSVYWYQQSLDQGLQFLIQYYNGEERAKGNILERFSAQQFPDLHSELNLSSLELGDSALYFCASSAGQGSSYEQYFGPGTRLTVT.